Below, 31 T cell receptor beta chains from the same sample are listed, as sequenced in a study of T cell changes during pregnancy in multiple sclerosis. Method: immunoSEQ multiplex PCR; TCRdb's copy keeps in-frame clones and lacks some. The sample carries approximately 50,000 clones, over 80% recorded once. The starting material was CD4+ T cells from peripheral blood mononuclear cells, obtained after pregnancy. The receptors derive from a female donor with multiple sclerosis, enrolled in a pregnancy study.

Details on this clone: The same CDR3 can be traced to other DNA sequences in this sample. V gene TRBV5-1 combines with J gene TRBJ2-3, with D perhaps matching TRBD1 (6 bases). From germline, CDR1 is SGHRS and CDR2 YFSETQ. V lost 4 bases and J 0 bases, leaving 9 bases between the germline ends. CDR3 length: 14 amino acids. This CDR3 is CASSLDSSTDTQYF. The CDR3 nucleotides are TGCGCCAGCAGCCTGGACAGTAGCACAGATACGCAGTATTTT.

The chain joins TRBV27 to TRBJ2-7; TRBD1 matches 11 bases. Trimming removed 2 bases from V and 5 bases from J; junction bases left unmatched: 2. CDR1 is MNHEY and CDR2 is SMNVEV in the germline V gene (reference sequence). The CDR3 length is 14 residues. DNA of the CDR3: TGTGCCAGCAGTTTAAGGGACAGGGGGGACGAGCAGTACTTC. Encoded protein: CASSLRDRGDEQYF.

The rearrangement uses TRBV19 and TRBJ2-2; 8 nucleotides agree with TRBD2. This CDR3 has 15 amino acids. In germline, CDR1 is LNHDA, CDR2 SQIVND (reference sequence). V shed 8 bases, J shed 5 bases, and the junction held 10 bases outside the gene matches. The DNA for the CDR3 is TGTGCCAGTCTTCCGACTAGCGTGAGGACCGGGGAGCTGTTTTTT. Translation gives CASLPTSVRTGELFF.

V gene TRBV4-1 combines with J gene TRBJ2-1, with D unclear. Germline-derived CDR1 and CDR2 are MGHRA and YSYEKL. This CDR3 spans 16 amino acids. V lost 4 bases and J lost 0, with 13 bases in between. The CDR3 DNA reads TGCGCCAGCAGCCCTTACACACAGACCTCCTACAATGAGCAGTTCTTC. It translates to CASSPYTQTSYNEQFF.

V and J are TRBV18 and TRBJ2-7; 10 bases agree with TRBD2. J lost 0 bases, V lost 2 bases, and 16 bases had no gene match. CDR1 is KGHSH and CDR2 is LQKENI in the germline V gene. The CDR3 totals 20 residues. As DNA, the CDR3 is TGTGCCAGCTCACCAAGGGCTAGCGGGAGCCTATATCTTCTCTCCTACGAGCAGTACTTC. This gives the protein CASSPRASGSLYLLSYEQYF.

The chain is built from TRBV7-2 and TRBJ2-1; a weak D match, TRBD2 (6 bases). The CDR3 totals 15 residues. Per germline, CDR1 SGHTA and CDR2 FQGNSA. Deletions cut 0 bases from V and 9 bases from J, with 15 bases between. As DNA, the CDR3 is TGTGCCAGCAGCTTAGCGAAACTGCTCGGGGGTGAGCAGTTCTTC. It is translated as CASSLAKLLGGEQFF.

The chain is built from TRBV9 and TRBJ1-1; 7 bases agree with TRBD1. V dropped 6 bases and J dropped 5; count of bases not matched to a gene: 10. Germline V lookup: CDR1 SGDLS, CDR2 YYNGEE. The CDR3 has 14 residues. The CDR3 DNA reads as TGTGCCAGCACCCGACAGGGCCGGGGGACTGAAGCTTTCTTT. This codes for CASTRQGRGTEAFF. The variable domain in full, completed from reference TRBV9 and TRBJ1-1, reads DSGVTQTPKHLITATGQRVTLRCSPRSGDLSVYWYQQSLDQGLQFLIQYYNGEERAKGNILERFSAQQFPDLHSELNLSSLELGDSALYFCASTRQGRGTEAFFGQGTRLTVV.

V gene TRBV7-6 combines with J gene TRBJ2-3; D possibly corresponds to TRBD1 (5 bases). The V gene lost 5 bases and the J gene lost 6 bases, with 12 bases spanning the gap. Germline V gene sequence: CDR1 SGHVS, CDR2 FNYEAQ. This CDR3 spans 13 amino acids. The CDR3 reads CASSVRQGDTQYF. DNA for the CDR3: TGTGCCAGCAGCGTTAGGCAGGGTGATACGCAGTATTTT.

Only one count was recorded for this clone. The chain recombines TRBV4-2 with TRBJ2-7; TRBD2 aligns across 7 bases. This CDR3 spans 16 amino acids. Germline V gene data show CDR1 as LGHNA and CDR2 as YNFKEQ. V dropped 0 bases and J dropped 1; count of bases not matched to a gene: 6. Here the CDR3 DNA reads TGTGCCAGCAGCCAAGATAAGGTAGCGGGTTCCTACGAGCAGTACTTC. Protein product: CASSQDKVAGSYEQYF.

The chain employs TRBV29-1 and TRBJ2-7, with 7 positions matching TRBD2. Germline V gene sequence: CDR1 SQVTM, CDR2 ANQGSEA. J was trimmed by 6 bases and V by 6 bases; bases with no gene match: 11. This CDR3 is 13 amino acids long. As DNA, the CDR3 is TGCAGCGTATCCCTCGCGGGAGAACGCGAGCAGTACTTC. Its translation is CSVSLAGEREQYF.

The rearrangement links TRBV30 to TRBJ1-2; TRBD1 agrees at 11 bases. Germline V gives CDR1 GTSNPN, CDR2 SVGIG (reference sequence). V dropped 3 bases and J dropped 8; count of bases not matched to a gene: 5. This CDR3 contains 13 residues. The CDR3 region is CAWSQRTGGGYTF. As DNA, the CDR3 is TGTGCCTGGAGCCAGAGGACAGGGGGCGGCTACACCTTC.

J is TRBJ1-5 and V is TRBV18; possible D gene TRBD1, 5 bases. V gave up 2 bases and J gave up 5 bases, with 7 bases separating them. Germline assignment: CDR1 KGHSH and CDR2 LQKENI. This CDR3 is 13 amino acids long. CDR3 in amino acids: CASSPTGYQPQHF. Here the CDR3 DNA reads TGTGCCAGCTCACCAACAGGTTATCAGCCCCAGCATTTT.

The chain couples TRBV19 to TRBJ1-2, with a possible D match to TRBD1 (6 bases). The CDR3 runs 15 residues. Germline CDR1 reads LNHDA; CDR2 reads SQIVND (reference sequence). V gave up 5 bases and J gave up 7 bases, with 20 bases separating them. The CDR3 sequence: CASSPSGTLARGYTF. CDR3 DNA: TGTGCCAGTAGTCCTTCCGGGACATTGGCCCGTGGCTACACCTTC.

The rearrangement uses TRBV2 and TRBJ1-5; 8 nucleotides align to TRBD1. V was pared by 3 bases and J by 3 bases, with 1 base of the junction left unmatched. CDR1 is SNHLY, CDR2 FYNNEI, per germline. The CDR3 has 14 amino acids. The CDR3 coding sequence is TGTGCCAGCAGTGACCAGGGGGCCAATCAGCCCCAGCATTTT. It yields the protein CASSDQGANQPQHF.

The chain couples TRBV28 to TRBJ2-6, with 12 nucleotides matching TRBD2. The CDR3 has 17 residues. Trimming at V came to 6 bases and at J to 4 bases, leaving 7 bases not matched to a gene. The germline CDR1 and CDR2 sequences are MDHEN and SYDVKM. The CDR3 DNA is TGTGCCAGCAGGTCAGGACTAGCGGGATCAGGGGCCAACGTCCTGACTTTC. As protein: CASRSGLAGSGANVLTF.

This chain uses TRBV5-4 with TRBJ1-6; no clear D gene. CDR1 and CDR2 from the germline V gene are SGHNT and YYREEE (reference sequence). This CDR3 has 16 residues. Trimming removed 4 bases at V and 0 bases at J, with 11 bases between. In nucleotides, the CDR3 is TGTGCCAGCAGCGTGAGGCTGAGCTCCTATAATTCACCCCTCCACTTT. Translated, it gives CASSVRLSSYNSPLHF.

The CDR3 nucleotides are TGTGCCAGCAGTACGGACAGGGGGACTGAAGCTTTCTTT. Amino acids: CASSTDRGTEAFF. This rearrangement joins TRBV6-6 to TRBJ1-1; 10 nucleotides agree with TRBD1. V dropped 5 bases and J dropped 5; count of bases not matched to a gene: 2. The germline V gene has CDR1 MNHNY and CDR2 SVGAGI (reference sequence). The CDR3 has 13 amino acids.

A few counts support this clone. The chain joins TRBV19 to TRBJ1-5, with D maybe TRBD1 (5 bases). Germline V gene sequence: CDR1 LNHDA, CDR2 SQIVND (reference sequence). The CDR3 has 14 residues. V lost 8 bases, J lost 6 bases, and 17 bases lay in between. The CDR3 DNA reads TGTGCCAGTTTGGACGGTGGGGCGGCTCAGCCCCAGCATTTT. It specifies CASLDGGAAQPQHF.

Regarding this clone: A read error may produce the germline difference seen at one junction end. Other nucleotide sequences from this sample produce the same CDR3. V gene TRBV5-1 combines with J gene TRBJ2-2; TRBD2 matches at 8 bases. From germline, CDR1 is SGHRS and CDR2 YFSETQ. There are 16 residues in the CDR3. The CDR3 protein is CASSLGVAGSSGELFF. The CDR3 nucleotides are TGCGCCAGCAGCTTGGGGGTAGCGGGAAGTTCCGGGGAGCTATTTTTT.

This rearrangement joins TRBV7-3 to TRBJ2-3; a weak D match, TRBD1 (5 bases). This CDR3 contains 17 residues. Trimming removed 5 bases at V and 0 bases at J, with 18 bases between. Germline V lookup: CDR1 SGHTA, CDR2 FQGTGA. CDR3 nucleotide sequence: TGTGCCAGCAGCCCACAGTCTTCGCGGACAAGCACAGATACGCAGTATTTT. Amino acids: CASSPQSSRTSTDTQYF.

This chain links TRBV6-4 with TRBJ2-7; TRBD1 matches 8 bases. The CDR3 loop spans 16 amino acids. Looked up from germline, CDR1 is MRHNA and CDR2 is SNTAGT. Unmatched junction bases numbered 13, after V lost 2 bases and J lost 7 bases. CDR3 sequence reads: CASSDRAGTGACEQYF. CDR3 bases: TGTGCCAGCAGTGACCGCGCCGGGACAGGTGCCTGTGAGCAGTACTTC.

The table lists this clone with a count of one. This chain uses TRBV28 with TRBJ1-2; TRBD1 might be the D (5 bases). Germline V CDR1 and CDR2: MDHEN, SYDVKM. The CDR3 consists of 14 residues. V lost 5 bases and J 6 bases, leaving 16 bases between the germline ends. The CDR3: CASSPPTGFDGYTF. For the CDR3, the DNA is TGTGCCAGCAGTCCGCCCACAGGTTTCGATGGCTACACCTTC.

The chain employs TRBV2 and TRBJ1-5; 10 bases align to TRBD1. V lost 5 bases, J lost 7 bases, and 8 bases stayed unmatched. The V gene's germline CDR1 is SNHLY and CDR2 FYNNEI. The CDR3 consists of 15 residues. CDR3 region: CASSSDRGRGQPQHF. The CDR3 nucleotides are TGTGCCAGCAGTTCCGACAGGGGGCGCGGACAGCCCCAGCATTTT. Looking up the rest from reference TRBV2 and TRBJ1-5 gives the full variable domain: EPEVTQTPSHQVTQMGQEVILRCVPISNHLYFYWYRQILGQKVEFLVSFYNNEISEKSEIFDDQFSVERPDGSNFTLKIRSTKLEDSAMYFCASSSDRGRGQPQHFGDGTRLSIL.

The chain links TRBV2 to TRBJ2-7, with D uncertain. CDR1 is SNHLY and CDR2 is FYNNEI in the germline V gene. The CDR3 runs to 13 residues. Trimming removed 2 bases from V and 4 bases from J, with 9 bases in between. CDR3 amino acids: CASSESADYEQYF. The CDR3 nucleotides read TGTGCCAGCAGTGAATCTGCGGATTACGAGCAGTACTTC.

CDR3 sequence: CASSYDRGRVEQYF. The CDR3 bases are TGTGCCAGCAGCTATGACAGGGGAAGGGTCGAGCAGTACTTC. The chain links TRBV7-9 to TRBJ2-7, with 8 bases fitting TRBD1. V dropped 4 bases and J dropped 6; count of bases not matched to a gene: 8. The germline gives CDR1 SEHNR, CDR2 FQNEAQ (reference sequence). This CDR3 region has 14 residues.

This clone was found once. The chain carries TRBV5-4 and TRBJ1-4, with D possibly matching TRBD1 (5 bases). With 1 base removed from V and 10 bases from J, the gap between germline ends came to 11 bases. Germline V gene sequence: CDR1 SGHNT, CDR2 YYREEE (reference sequence). This CDR3 has 13 residues. The CDR3 here is CASSLHGGGKLFF. Written as DNA, the CDR3 is TGTGCCAGCAGCTTGCACGGGGGTGGAAAACTGTTTTTT.

The genes are TRBV6-5 and TRBJ1-5, with D hard to call. The germline CDR1 and CDR2 sequences are MNHEY and SVGAGI. The CDR3 contains 15 residues. V was pared by 4 bases and J by 1 base, with 11 bases between. DNA for the CDR3: TGTGCCAGCAGTTTAAGTGTGACAAGCAATCAGCCCCAGCATTTT. It specifies CASSLSVTSNQPQHF.

The genes are TRBV7-2 and TRBJ1-5; D perhaps matches TRBD1 (5 bases). Between the trimmed V and J ends, which lost 5 bases and 2 bases, there was a span of 10 bases. Germline CDR1 and CDR2: SGHTA and FQGNSA. CDR3 length: 14 residues. This CDR3 reads CASSPAGGNQPQHF. DNA of the CDR3: TGTGCCAGCAGCCCGGCGGGGGGCAATCAGCCCCAGCATTTT.

J is TRBJ2-2 and V is TRBV18; a weak D match, TRBD1 (6 bases). V gave up 4 bases and J gave up 1 base, with 10 bases separating them. This CDR3 contains 15 residues. The germline CDR1 and CDR2 sequences are KGHSH and LQKENI. Here the CDR3 DNA reads TGTGCCAGCTCACACAGGGTCCTGAACACCGGGGAGCTGTTTTTT. Protein sequence: CASSHRVLNTGELFF.

The DNA for the CDR3 is TGTGCCAGCAGCGGGACAGGGTGGACCGGGGAGCTGTTTTTT. The encoded protein is CASSGTGWTGELFF. The V gene is TRBV9, the J gene TRBJ2-2; 8 bases match TRBD1. Germline loops: CDR1 SGDLS, CDR2 YYNGEE. After removal of 3 bases from V and 5 bases from J, the junction contained 3 bases not matched to a gene. The CDR3 loop spans 14 amino acids.

The J gene is TRBJ2-5, the V gene TRBV7-9; 8 bases match TRBD1. Germline loops: CDR1 SEHNR, CDR2 FQNEAQ (reference sequence). V shed 2 bases and J 2 bases; nucleotides not matched to a gene: 13. The CDR3 is made up of 18 amino acids. The CDR3 spells CASSLIRGPRGKQETQYF. CDR3 coding DNA: TGTGCCAGCAGCTTAATCAGGGGGCCGCGAGGAAAACAAGAGACCCAGTACTTC. The whole variable domain, remainder taken from reference TRBV7-9 and TRBJ2-5, is DTGVSQNPRHKITKRGQNVTFRCDPISEHNRLYWYRQTLGQGPEFLTYFQNEAQLEKSRLLSDRFSAERPKGSFSTLEIQRTEQGDSAMYLCASSLIRGPRGKQETQYFGPGTRLLVL.